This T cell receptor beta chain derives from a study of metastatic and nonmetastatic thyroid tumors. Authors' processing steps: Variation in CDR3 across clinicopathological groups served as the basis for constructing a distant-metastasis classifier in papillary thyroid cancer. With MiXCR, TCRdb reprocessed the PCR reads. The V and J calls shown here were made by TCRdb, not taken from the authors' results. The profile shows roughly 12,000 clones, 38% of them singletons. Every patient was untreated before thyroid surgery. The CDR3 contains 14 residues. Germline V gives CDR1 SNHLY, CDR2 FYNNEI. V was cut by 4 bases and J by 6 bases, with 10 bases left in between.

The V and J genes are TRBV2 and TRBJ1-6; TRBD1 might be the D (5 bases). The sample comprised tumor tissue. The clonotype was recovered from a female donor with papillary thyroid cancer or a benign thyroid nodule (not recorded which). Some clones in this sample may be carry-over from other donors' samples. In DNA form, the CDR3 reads TGTGCCAGCAGTGCTGACAGCCTTAATTCACCCCTCCACTTT. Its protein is CASSADSLNSPLHF.